This is a list of T cell receptor beta chains from one sample in a study of monozygotic twins with inflammatory bowel disease. Reanalyzing the 5' RACE reads, TCRdb keeps one entry per CDR3 protein, without DNA. This sample's clone table lists tens of thousands of distinct CDR3 sequences. The sequenced material came from blood. Every receptor here comes from a human donor with ulcerative colitis or Crohn's disease, or a healthy co-twin of an affected twin (not recorded which). Each CDR3 is given with its conserved first and last residue.

>TRBJ2-5|TRBV5-1
CASSLSSGGEETQYF
>TRBJ2-5|TRBV19
CASSPGTGATQYF
>TRBJ1-5|TRBV3-1
CASSETVDQPQHF
>TRBJ1-2|TRBV12-3/TRBV12-4
CASKKTGQDYGYTF
>TRBJ1-4|TRBV2
CASSDGTGDEKLFF
>TRBJ1-1|TRBV20-1
CSARGVDTEAFF
>TRBJ2-5|TRBV7-6
CASSPVSGAQETQYF
>TRBJ2-3|TRBV29-1
CSVEERLAGYPSSTDTQYF
>TRBJ1-6|TRBV18
CASSPRESLLHF
>TRBJ1-1|TRBV12-3/TRBV12-4
CASSPGLPEGAFF
>TRBJ2-3|TRBV11-1
CASSITGGGRDTQYF
>TRBJ2-5|TRBV18
CASSPDGQETQYF